This TCR beta chain is drawn from a study of graft-versus-host responses after intestinal transplantation. Overall study results and limits: Marrow from the recipient contained GvH clones, some of which had appeared first in ileum or blood.

CDR1 MGHRA and CDR2 YSYEKL come from the germline V gene. The V segment lost 2 bases and the J segment 4 bases; nucleotides outside the gene matches: 2. The CDR3 runs to 15 residues. Assay used: immunoSEQ multiplex PCR; TCRdb lists only in-frame clones, some missing. The table records more than 60,000 clones, roughly 88% of them present only once. Notes on this clone: Its target is unknown.

This clonotype originated in a human donor who received an intestinal transplant. The chain carries TRBV4-1 and TRBJ2-3, with 11 bases lining up with TRBD2. The sequenced sample was unstimulated CD8+ T cells sorted from spleen or lymph node cells, obtained before intestinal transplant. The CDR3 sequence is CASSQLAGGSDTQYF. CDR3 nucleotide sequence: TGCGCCAGCAGCCAATTAGCGGGGGGGTCAGATACGCAGTATTTT.